The TCR beta chain under discussion was sequenced for a study of blood T cells in healthy people across ages. Combining a sample-barcoded 5' primer with a J-beta primer mix, a second PCR ran for roughly 6 to 12 cycles. Through a template-switch adaptor with 12 random nucleotides, each cDNA molecule received a tag. In TCRdb, the 5' RACE reads were re-called with MiXCR into one record per CDR3 protein. The table lists some 850,000 distinct CDR3 sequences, roughly 25% of them singletons. CDR3 length: 16 amino acids. Germline assignment: CDR1 DFQATT and CDR2 SNEGSKA (reference sequence). V lost 7 bases, J lost 0 bases, and 12 bases stayed unmatched. This same sample was also part of a study on T cells of mothers and their children. In that study: A few healthy Caucasian mothers and their six children donated. Related mother-child pairs showed slightly, non-significantly higher overlap than unrelated pairs. The analysis detected no persistent microchimeric T cell clones.

J is TRBJ1-5 and V is TRBV20-1, with 7 positions matching TRBD1. The clonotype comes from a boy aged 10-17 years in good health. Specimen: blood. The CDR3, as DNA: TGCAGTGTTGGCGAACAGGGGTACTATAGCAATCAGCCCCAGCATTTT. Translating it yields CSVGEQGYYSNQPQHF.